Listed here is a single T cell receptor beta chain. Sequencing used immunoSEQ multiplex PCR; TCRdb keeps in-frame clones, though not all of them. The sample has some 31,000 clones, 90% to 95% seen once. This CDR3 contains 17 residues. Germline values: CDR1 SGHNT, CDR2 YENEEA. Trimming stripped 4 bases from V and 6 bases from J, with 22 bases between. This entry belongs to a study of T cell changes during pregnancy in multiple sclerosis. The sequence was collected from a female donor in good health, enrolled as a control in a pregnancy study. This sample comprised CD8+ T cells from peripheral blood mononuclear cells, obtained in the second trimester of pregnancy. This chain connects TRBV11-3 to TRBJ2-1, with a tentative D call TRBD2 (5 bases). The CDR3 DNA is TGTGCCAGCAGCTCTCACTCCGGGATCCATACCCTCAATGAGCAGTTCTTC. Translation: CASSSHSGIHTLNEQFF.